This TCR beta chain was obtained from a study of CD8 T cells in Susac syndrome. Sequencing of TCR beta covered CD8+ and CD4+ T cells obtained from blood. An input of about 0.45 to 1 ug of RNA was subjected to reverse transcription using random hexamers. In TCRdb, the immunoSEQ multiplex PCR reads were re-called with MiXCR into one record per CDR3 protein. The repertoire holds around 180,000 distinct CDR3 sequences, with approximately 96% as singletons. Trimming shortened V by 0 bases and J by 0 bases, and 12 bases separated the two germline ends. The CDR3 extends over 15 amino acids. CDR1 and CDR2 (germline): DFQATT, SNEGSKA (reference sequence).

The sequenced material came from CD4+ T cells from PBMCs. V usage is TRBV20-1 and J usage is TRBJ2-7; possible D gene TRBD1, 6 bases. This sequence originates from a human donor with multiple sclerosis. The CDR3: CSARDYRDISYEQYF. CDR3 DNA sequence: TGCAGTGCTAGAGACTACCGGGACATCTCCTACGAGCAGTACTTC.